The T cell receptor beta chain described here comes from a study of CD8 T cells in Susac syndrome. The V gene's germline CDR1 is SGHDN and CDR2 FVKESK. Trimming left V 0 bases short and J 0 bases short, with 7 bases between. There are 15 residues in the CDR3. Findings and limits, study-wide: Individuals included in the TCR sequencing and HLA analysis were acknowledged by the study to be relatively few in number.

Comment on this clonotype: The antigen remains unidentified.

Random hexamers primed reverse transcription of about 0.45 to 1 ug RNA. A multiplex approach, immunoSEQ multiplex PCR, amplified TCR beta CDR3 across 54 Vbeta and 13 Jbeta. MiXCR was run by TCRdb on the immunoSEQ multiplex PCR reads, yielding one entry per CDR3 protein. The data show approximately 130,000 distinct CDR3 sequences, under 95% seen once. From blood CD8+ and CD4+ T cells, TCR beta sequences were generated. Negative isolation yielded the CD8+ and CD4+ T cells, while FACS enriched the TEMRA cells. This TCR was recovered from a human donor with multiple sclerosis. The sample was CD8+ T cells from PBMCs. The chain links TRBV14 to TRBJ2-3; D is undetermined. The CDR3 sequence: CASSQDSTSTDTQYF. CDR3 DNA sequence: TGTGCCAGCAGCCAAGACTCAACTAGCACAGATACGCAGTATTTT. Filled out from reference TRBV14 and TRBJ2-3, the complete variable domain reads EAGVTQFPSHSVIEKGQTVTLRCDPISGHDNLYWYRRVMGKEIKFLLHFVKESKQDESGMPNNRFLAERTGGTYSTLKVQPAELEDSGVYFCASSQDSTSTDTQYFGPGTRLTVL.